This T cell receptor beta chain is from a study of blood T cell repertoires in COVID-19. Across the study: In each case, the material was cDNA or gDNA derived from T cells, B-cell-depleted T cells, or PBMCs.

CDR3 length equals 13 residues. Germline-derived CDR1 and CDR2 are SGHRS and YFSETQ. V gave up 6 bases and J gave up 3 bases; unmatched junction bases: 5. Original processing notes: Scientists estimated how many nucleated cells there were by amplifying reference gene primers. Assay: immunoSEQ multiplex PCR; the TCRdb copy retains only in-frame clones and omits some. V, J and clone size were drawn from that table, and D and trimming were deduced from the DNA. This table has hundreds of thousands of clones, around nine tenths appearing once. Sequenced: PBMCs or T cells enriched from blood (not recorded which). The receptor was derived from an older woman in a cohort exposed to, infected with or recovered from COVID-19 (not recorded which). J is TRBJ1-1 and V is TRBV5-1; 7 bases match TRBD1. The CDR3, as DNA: TGCGCCAGCACCTCACAGGGGTACACTGAAGCTTTCTTT. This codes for CASTSQGYTEAFF. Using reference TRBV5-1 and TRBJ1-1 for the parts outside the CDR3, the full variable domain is KAGVTQTPRYLIKTRGQQVTLSCSPISGHRSVSWYQQTPGQGLQFLFEYFSETQRNKGNFPGRFSGRQFSNSRSEMNVSTLELGDSALYLCASTSQGYTEAFFGQGTRLTVV.